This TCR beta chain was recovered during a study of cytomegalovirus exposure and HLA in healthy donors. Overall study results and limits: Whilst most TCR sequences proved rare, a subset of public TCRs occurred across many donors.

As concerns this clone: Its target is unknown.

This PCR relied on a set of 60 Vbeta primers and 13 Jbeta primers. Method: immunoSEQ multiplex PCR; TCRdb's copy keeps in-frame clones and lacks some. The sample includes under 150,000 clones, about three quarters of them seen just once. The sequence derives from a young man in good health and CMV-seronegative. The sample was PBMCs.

CDR3 loop: CASSYSKGSGTDTQYF. DNA of the CDR3: TGTGCCAGCAGTTACTCGAAGGGGTCGGGCACAGATACGCAGTATTTT. The gene calls are TRBV6-5 and TRBJ2-3; a weak D match, TRBD1 (5 bases). The CDR3 length is 16 residues. Trimming took 0 bases from V and 1 from J, leaving 11 bases between them. Germline CDR1 MNHEY, CDR2 SVGAGI.